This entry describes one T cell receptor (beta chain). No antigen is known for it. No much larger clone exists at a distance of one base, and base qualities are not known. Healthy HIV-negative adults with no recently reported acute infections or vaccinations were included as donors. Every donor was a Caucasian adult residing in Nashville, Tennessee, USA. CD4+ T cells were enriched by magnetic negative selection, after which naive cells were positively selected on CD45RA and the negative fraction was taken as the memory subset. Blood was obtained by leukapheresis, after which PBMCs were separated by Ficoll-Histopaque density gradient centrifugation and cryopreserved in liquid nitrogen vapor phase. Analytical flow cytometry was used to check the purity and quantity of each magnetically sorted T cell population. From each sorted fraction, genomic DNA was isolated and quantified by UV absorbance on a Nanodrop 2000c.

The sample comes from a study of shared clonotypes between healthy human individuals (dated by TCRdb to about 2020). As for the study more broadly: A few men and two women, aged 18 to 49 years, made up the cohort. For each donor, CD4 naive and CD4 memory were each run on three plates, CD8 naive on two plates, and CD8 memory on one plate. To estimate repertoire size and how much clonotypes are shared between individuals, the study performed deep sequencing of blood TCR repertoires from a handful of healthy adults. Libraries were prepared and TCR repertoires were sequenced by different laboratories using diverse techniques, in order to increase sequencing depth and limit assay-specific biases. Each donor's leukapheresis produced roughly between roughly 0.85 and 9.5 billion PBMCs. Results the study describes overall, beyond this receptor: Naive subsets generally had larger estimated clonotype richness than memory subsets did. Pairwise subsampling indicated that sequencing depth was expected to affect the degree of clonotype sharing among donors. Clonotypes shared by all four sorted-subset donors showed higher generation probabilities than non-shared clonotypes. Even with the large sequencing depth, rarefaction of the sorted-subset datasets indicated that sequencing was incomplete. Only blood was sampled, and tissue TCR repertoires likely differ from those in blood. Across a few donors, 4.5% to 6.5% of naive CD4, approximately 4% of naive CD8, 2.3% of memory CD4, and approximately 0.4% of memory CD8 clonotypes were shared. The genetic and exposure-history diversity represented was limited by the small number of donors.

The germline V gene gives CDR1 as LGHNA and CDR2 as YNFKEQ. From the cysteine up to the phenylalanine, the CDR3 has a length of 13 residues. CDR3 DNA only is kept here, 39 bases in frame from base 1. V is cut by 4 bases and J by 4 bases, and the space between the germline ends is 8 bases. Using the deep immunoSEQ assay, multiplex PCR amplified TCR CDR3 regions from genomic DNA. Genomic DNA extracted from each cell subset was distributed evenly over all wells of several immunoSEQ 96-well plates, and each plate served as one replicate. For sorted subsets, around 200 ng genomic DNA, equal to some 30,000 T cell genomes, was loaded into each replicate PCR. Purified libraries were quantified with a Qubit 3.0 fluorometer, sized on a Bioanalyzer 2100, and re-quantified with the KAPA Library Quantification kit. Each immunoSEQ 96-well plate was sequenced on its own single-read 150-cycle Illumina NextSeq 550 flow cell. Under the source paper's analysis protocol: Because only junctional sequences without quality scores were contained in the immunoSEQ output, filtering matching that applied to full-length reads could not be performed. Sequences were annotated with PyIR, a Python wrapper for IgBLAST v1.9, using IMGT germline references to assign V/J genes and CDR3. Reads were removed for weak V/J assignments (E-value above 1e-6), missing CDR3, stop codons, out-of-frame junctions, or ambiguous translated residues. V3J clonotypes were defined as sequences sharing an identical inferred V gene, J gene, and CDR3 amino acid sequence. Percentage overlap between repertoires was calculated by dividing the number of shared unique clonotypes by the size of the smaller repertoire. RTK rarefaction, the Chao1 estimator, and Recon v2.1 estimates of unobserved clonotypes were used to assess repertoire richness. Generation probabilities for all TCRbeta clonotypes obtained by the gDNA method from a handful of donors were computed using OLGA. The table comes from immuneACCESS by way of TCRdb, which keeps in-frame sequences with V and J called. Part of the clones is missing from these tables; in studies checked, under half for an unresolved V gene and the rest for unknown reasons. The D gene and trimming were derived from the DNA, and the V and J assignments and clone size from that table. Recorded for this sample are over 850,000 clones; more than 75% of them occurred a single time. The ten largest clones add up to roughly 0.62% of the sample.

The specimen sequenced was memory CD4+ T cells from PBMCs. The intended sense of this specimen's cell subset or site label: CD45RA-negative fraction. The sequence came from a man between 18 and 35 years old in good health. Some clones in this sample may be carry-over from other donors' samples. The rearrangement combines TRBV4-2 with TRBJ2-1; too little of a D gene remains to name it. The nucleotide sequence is TGTGCCAGCAGCCGAGCCCGATACAATGAGCAGTTCTTC. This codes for CASSRARYNEQFF.